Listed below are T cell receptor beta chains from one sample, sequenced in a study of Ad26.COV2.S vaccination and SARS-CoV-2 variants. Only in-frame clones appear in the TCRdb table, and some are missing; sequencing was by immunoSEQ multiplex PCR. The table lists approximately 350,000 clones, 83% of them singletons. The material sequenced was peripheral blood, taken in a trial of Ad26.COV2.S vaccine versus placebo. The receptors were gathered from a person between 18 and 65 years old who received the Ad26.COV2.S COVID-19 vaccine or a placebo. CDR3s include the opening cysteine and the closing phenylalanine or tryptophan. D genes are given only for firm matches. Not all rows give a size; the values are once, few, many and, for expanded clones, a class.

cdr3_aa: CASSPAYKNTEAFF
cdr3_nt: TGTGCCAGCAGCCCAGCGTACAAGAACACTGAAGCTTTCTTT
clone_size: few
d_call: NA
j_call: TRBJ1-1
v_call: TRBV16

cdr3_aa: CASSPLGTGMGTGELFF
cdr3_nt: TGTGCCAGCAGCCCTCTGGGGACAGGGATGGGAACCGGGGAGCTGTTTTTT
clone_size: NA
d_call: TRBD1
j_call: TRBJ2-2
v_call: TRBV7-3

cdr3_aa: CASSQLGQGDEKLFF
cdr3_nt: TGTGCCAGCAGCCAACTGGGACAGGGGGATGAAAAACTGTTTTTT
clone_size: few
d_call: TRBD1
j_call: TRBJ1-4
v_call: TRBV4-2

cdr3_aa: CASSLVGYGYTF
cdr3_nt: TGTGCCAGCAGTCTAGTGGGCTATGGCTACACCTTC
clone_size: NA
d_call: NA
j_call: TRBJ1-2
v_call: TRBV12-3/TRBV12-4

cdr3_aa: CASSLSRDRLGTQYF
cdr3_nt: TGTGCCAGTAGTTTATCCCGGGATAGGTTGGGGACCCAGTACTTC
clone_size: NA
d_call: NA
j_call: TRBJ2-5
v_call: TRBV19

cdr3_aa: CASTPWASGTDTQYF
cdr3_nt: TGTGCCAGTACCCCCTGGGCTAGCGGGACAGATACGCAGTATTTT
clone_size: once
d_call: TRBD2
j_call: TRBJ2-3
v_call: TRBV19

cdr3_aa: CASTTGESERLPSSYNSPLHF
cdr3_nt: TGTGCCAGCACGACAGGGGAGAGTGAGAGGTTGCCAAGCTCCTATAATTCACCCCTCCACTTT
clone_size: NA
d_call: TRBD1
j_call: TRBJ1-6
v_call: TRBV2

cdr3_aa: CSASDGNYGYTF
cdr3_nt: TGCAGCGCCTCGGACGGAAACTATGGCTACACCTTC
clone_size: NA
d_call: NA
j_call: TRBJ1-2
v_call: TRBV29-1

cdr3_aa: CASSVGVRGVTQYF
cdr3_nt: TGTGCCAGCAGCGTTGGGGTCAGAGGTGTGACCCAGTACTTC
clone_size: NA
d_call: NA
j_call: TRBJ2-5
v_call: TRBV7-2

cdr3_aa: CAISGSPLQETQYF
cdr3_nt: TGTGCCATCAGCGGCAGCCCCCTCCAAGAGACCCAGTACTTC
clone_size: once
d_call: NA
j_call: TRBJ2-5
v_call: TRBV10-3

cdr3_aa: CASSLDRDNSPLHF
cdr3_nt: TGTGCCAGCTCCCTAGACAGGGACAATTCACCCCTCCACTTT
clone_size: few
d_call: TRBD1
j_call: TRBJ1-6
v_call: TRBV18

cdr3_aa: CASSDRGRAFF
cdr3_nt: TGTGCCAGCAGTGATAGGGGGAGGGCTTTCTTT
clone_size: once
d_call: NA
j_call: TRBJ1-1
v_call: TRBV6-4

cdr3_aa: CASSLTQQPAYGYTF
cdr3_nt: TGTGCCAGCAGCCTTACCCAGCAGCCGGCCTATGGCTACACCTTC
clone_size: NA
d_call: NA
j_call: TRBJ1-2
v_call: TRBV7-9

cdr3_aa: CASSLVTGELFF
cdr3_nt: TGTGCCAGCAGCTTAGTGACCGGGGAGCTGTTTTTT
clone_size: NA
d_call: NA
j_call: TRBJ2-2
v_call: TRBV11-3

cdr3_aa: CAIAVRDTSGEQFF
cdr3_nt: TGTGCCATAGCAGTGCGGGACACCTCGGGTGAGCAGTTCTTC
clone_size: NA
d_call: NA
j_call: TRBJ2-1
v_call: TRBV10-3

cdr3_aa: CASSIRGADNSPLHF
cdr3_nt: TGTGCCAGTAGTATCAGGGGGGCGGATAATTCACCCCTCCACTTT
clone_size: few
d_call: TRBD1
j_call: TRBJ1-6
v_call: TRBV19

cdr3_aa: CASSPFLAGGPREQYF
cdr3_nt: TGTGCCAGCAGCCCCTTCCTAGCGGGGGGGCCACGCGAGCAGTACTTC
clone_size: NA
d_call: TRBD2
j_call: TRBJ2-7
v_call: TRBV3-1/TRBV3-2

cdr3_aa: CASSYRGAERKLFF
cdr3_nt: TGTGCCAGCAGTTACCGAGGGGCAGAGAGAAAACTGTTTTTT
clone_size: NA
d_call: NA
j_call: TRBJ1-4
v_call: TRBV6-5

cdr3_aa: CASSAGQLNEKLFF
cdr3_nt: TGTGCCAGCAGCGCAGGACAGCTTAATGAAAAACTGTTTTTT
clone_size: once
d_call: NA
j_call: TRBJ1-4
v_call: TRBV5-4

cdr3_aa: CASSMYGTGAQPQHF
cdr3_nt: TGTGCCAGTAGTATGTATGGGACAGGGGCTCAGCCCCAGCATTTT
clone_size: once
d_call: TRBD1
j_call: TRBJ1-5
v_call: TRBV19

cdr3_aa: CASSATGTVNHGGETQYF
cdr3_nt: TGCGCCAGCAGCGCGACCGGGACAGTTAATCACGGCGGAGAGACCCAGTACTTC
clone_size: NA
d_call: TRBD1
j_call: TRBJ2-5
v_call: TRBV5-1

cdr3_aa: CAWSRYGTLDSQPQHF
cdr3_nt: TGTGCCTGGAGTCGTTACGGGACACTTGATAGTCAGCCCCAGCATTTT
clone_size: NA
d_call: NA
j_call: TRBJ1-5
v_call: TRBV30

cdr3_aa: CASSSEGRDIQYF
cdr3_nt: TGTGCCAGCAGCTCTGAGGGTCGGGACATTCAGTACTTC
clone_size: NA
d_call: NA
j_call: TRBJ2-4
v_call: TRBV7-3

cdr3_aa: CASKAGRNGRQPQHF
cdr3_nt: TGTGCCAGTAAGGCCGGCCGGAATGGACGTCAGCCCCAGCATTTT
clone_size: NA
d_call: NA
j_call: TRBJ1-5
v_call: TRBV19

cdr3_aa: CASRPISGNEQFF
cdr3_nt: TGTGCCAGCAGGCCCATTAGCGGGAATGAGCAGTTCTTC
clone_size: NA
d_call: TRBD2
j_call: TRBJ2-1
v_call: TRBV12-3/TRBV12-4

cdr3_aa: CASTRASGPGGDTQYF
cdr3_nt: TGTGCCAGCACGCGGGCGAGCGGTCCGGGGGGGGATACGCAGTATTTT
clone_size: once
d_call: TRBD2
j_call: TRBJ2-3
v_call: TRBV2

cdr3_aa: CASSRQRRDEKLFF
cdr3_nt: TGTGCCAGTAGTAGACAAAGAAGGGATGAAAAACTGTTTTTT
clone_size: NA
d_call: NA
j_call: TRBJ1-4
v_call: TRBV19

cdr3_aa: CASSYSDFYEQYF
cdr3_nt: TGTGCCAGCAGTTACTCAGACTTCTACGAGCAGTACTTC
clone_size: NA
d_call: NA
j_call: TRBJ2-7
v_call: TRBV6-6

cdr3_aa: CASGLVQSRVRNEQFF
cdr3_nt: TGTGCTAGTGGTTTGGTACAGAGCAGGGTAAGGAATGAGCAGTTCTTC
clone_size: NA
d_call: NA
j_call: TRBJ2-1
v_call: TRBV12-5

cdr3_aa: CATRRPGTLEPGYTF
cdr3_nt: TGTGCCACCCGAAGGCCAGGCACCTTGGAGCCTGGCTACACCTTC
clone_size: NA
d_call: NA
j_call: TRBJ1-2
v_call: TRBV19

cdr3_aa: CASSQAGRGNEKLFF
cdr3_nt: TGCGCCAGCAGCCAGGCGGGACGGGGAAATGAAAAACTGTTTTTT
clone_size: once
d_call: NA
j_call: TRBJ1-4
v_call: TRBV4-1

cdr3_aa: CASSASQGGQPQHF
cdr3_nt: TGCGCCAGCAGCGCCTCTCAGGGGGGTCAGCCCCAGCATTTT
clone_size: NA
d_call: TRBD1
j_call: TRBJ1-5
v_call: TRBV5-1

cdr3_aa: CASSFRGGEAQYF
cdr3_nt: TGTGCCAGCAGCTTCAGGGGAGGCGAGGCCCAGTACTTC
clone_size: once
d_call: NA
j_call: TRBJ2-5
v_call: TRBV5-8

cdr3_aa: CASSFTTGGSGANVLTF
cdr3_nt: TGTGCCAGCAGCTTTACAACCGGGGGGTCTGGGGCCAACGTCCTGACTTTC
clone_size: NA
d_call: TRBD2
j_call: TRBJ2-6
v_call: TRBV5-4

cdr3_aa: CASSDGQGATDTQYF
cdr3_nt: TGTGCCAGCTCTGACGGACAGGGGGCTACAGATACGCAGTATTTT
clone_size: NA
d_call: TRBD1
j_call: TRBJ2-3
v_call: TRBV18

cdr3_aa: CASSLRQGSQPQHF
cdr3_nt: TGTGCCAGCAGCTTGAGGCAGGGCTCTCAGCCCCAGCATTTT
clone_size: NA
d_call: NA
j_call: TRBJ1-5
v_call: TRBV5-5

cdr3_aa: CASSYSEGVTYGYTF
cdr3_nt: TGTGCCAGCAGTTACTCCGAGGGGGTGACATATGGCTACACCTTC
clone_size: NA
d_call: NA
j_call: TRBJ1-2
v_call: TRBV6-5

cdr3_aa: CASSQLLAAKTDTQYF
cdr3_nt: TGCGCCAGCAGCCAACTACTAGCGGCTAAGACAGATACGCAGTATTTT
clone_size: once
d_call: TRBD2
j_call: TRBJ2-3
v_call: TRBV4-1

cdr3_aa: CASSAGQRNTEAFF
cdr3_nt: TGTGCCAGCAGCGCGGGACAGAGGAACACTGAAGCTTTCTTT
clone_size: NA
d_call: TRBD1
j_call: TRBJ1-1
v_call: TRBV9

cdr3_aa: CASSFFNSYEQYF
cdr3_nt: TGTGCCAGCAGTTTTTTCAACTCCTACGAGCAGTACTTC
clone_size: NA
d_call: NA
j_call: TRBJ2-7
v_call: TRBV12-3/TRBV12-4

cdr3_aa: CASSPAEKLFF
cdr3_nt: TGTGCCAGCTCACCCGCTGAAAAACTGTTTTTT
clone_size: few
d_call: NA
j_call: TRBJ1-4
v_call: TRBV18

cdr3_aa: CASSRGGGAGNTIYF
cdr3_nt: TGTGCCAGCAGCCGAGGTGGGGGAGCTGGAAACACCATATATTTT
clone_size: NA
d_call: NA
j_call: TRBJ1-3
v_call: TRBV3-1/TRBV3-2

cdr3_aa: CASSIIRGGNTEAFF
cdr3_nt: TGTGCCAGTAGTATTATTCGGGGAGGGAACACTGAAGCTTTCTTT
clone_size: once
d_call: NA
j_call: TRBJ1-1
v_call: TRBV19

cdr3_aa: CASTPGNGGAEYF
cdr3_nt: TGCGCCAGCACCCCCGGGAATGGGGGAGCAGAGTACTTC
clone_size: NA
d_call: NA
j_call: TRBJ2-4
v_call: TRBV5-1

cdr3_aa: CASSMRVAKNIQYF
cdr3_nt: TGTGCCAGCAGCATGCGGGTGGCCAAAAACATTCAGTACTTC
clone_size: NA
d_call: NA
j_call: TRBJ2-4
v_call: TRBV5-6

cdr3_aa: CASSLVIGQGTPNYGYTF
cdr3_nt: TGTGCCAGCAGCTTGGTTATCGGACAGGGGACGCCTAACTATGGCTACACCTTC
clone_size: NA
d_call: TRBD1
j_call: TRBJ1-2
v_call: TRBV5-6

cdr3_aa: CASSQDQVYEQYF
cdr3_nt: TGCGCCAGCAGCCAAGATCAGGTTTACGAGCAGTACTTC
clone_size: NA
d_call: NA
j_call: TRBJ2-7
v_call: TRBV4-1

cdr3_aa: CASSTILGGFDQPQHF
cdr3_nt: TGTGCCAGTAGTACTATACTCGGGGGTTTCGATCAGCCCCAGCATTTT
clone_size: NA
d_call: NA
j_call: TRBJ1-5
v_call: TRBV19

cdr3_aa: CASSQGVTGRGEKLFF
cdr3_nt: TGTGCCAGCAGCCAAGGGGTGACAGGGCGAGGTGAAAAACTGTTTTTT
clone_size: NA
d_call: TRBD1
j_call: TRBJ1-4
v_call: TRBV3-1/TRBV3-2

cdr3_aa: CASSQRRAGDYGYTF
cdr3_nt: TGCGCCAGCAGCCAGCGGAGAGCCGGAGACTATGGCTACACCTTC
clone_size: NA
d_call: NA
j_call: TRBJ1-2
v_call: TRBV4-1

cdr3_aa: CASSFGLADSTDTQYF
cdr3_nt: TGCGCCAGCAGTTTTGGACTAGCTGATTCCACAGATACGCAGTATTTT
clone_size: once
d_call: TRBD2
j_call: TRBJ2-3
v_call: TRBV5-1

cdr3_aa: CASRREPSYNEQFF
cdr3_nt: TGTGCCAGTAGACGGGAGCCCTCCTACAATGAGCAGTTCTTC
clone_size: NA
d_call: NA
j_call: TRBJ2-1
v_call: TRBV19

cdr3_aa: CASSLQGAREKLFF
cdr3_nt: TGTGCCAGCAGCTTACAAGGGGCTCGGGAAAAACTGTTTTTT
clone_size: few
d_call: NA
j_call: TRBJ1-4
v_call: TRBV7-9